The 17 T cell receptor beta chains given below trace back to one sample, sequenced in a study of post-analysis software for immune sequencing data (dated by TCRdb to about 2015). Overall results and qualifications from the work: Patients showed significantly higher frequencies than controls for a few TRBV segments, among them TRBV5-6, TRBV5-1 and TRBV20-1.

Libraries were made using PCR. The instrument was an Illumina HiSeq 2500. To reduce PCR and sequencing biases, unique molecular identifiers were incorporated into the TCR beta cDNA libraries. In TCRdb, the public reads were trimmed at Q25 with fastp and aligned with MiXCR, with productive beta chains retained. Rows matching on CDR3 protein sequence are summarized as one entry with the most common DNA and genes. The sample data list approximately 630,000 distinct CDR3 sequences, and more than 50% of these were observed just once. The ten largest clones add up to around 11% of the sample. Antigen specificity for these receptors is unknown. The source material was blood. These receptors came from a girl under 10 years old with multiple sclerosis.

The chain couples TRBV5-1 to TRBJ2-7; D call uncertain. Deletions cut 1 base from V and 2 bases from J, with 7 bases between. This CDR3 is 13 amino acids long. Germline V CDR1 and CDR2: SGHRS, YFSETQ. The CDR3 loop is CASSLRVAYEQYF. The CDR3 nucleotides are TGCGCCAGCAGCTTGAGGGTTGCCTACGAGCAGTACTTC.

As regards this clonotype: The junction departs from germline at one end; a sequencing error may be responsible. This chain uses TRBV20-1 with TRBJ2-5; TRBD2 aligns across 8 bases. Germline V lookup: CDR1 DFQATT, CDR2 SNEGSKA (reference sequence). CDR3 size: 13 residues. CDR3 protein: CSATSGFQGTQYF. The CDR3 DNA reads TGCAGTGCTACTAGCGGGTTCCAAGGGACCCAGTACTTC.

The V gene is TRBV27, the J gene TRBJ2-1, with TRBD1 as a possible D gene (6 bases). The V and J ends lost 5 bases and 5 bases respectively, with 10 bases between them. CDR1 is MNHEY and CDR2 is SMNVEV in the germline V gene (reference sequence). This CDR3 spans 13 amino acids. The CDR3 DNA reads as TGTGCCAGCAGTCCTCAGGGGAACAATGAGCAGTTCTTC. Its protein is CASSPQGNNEQFF.

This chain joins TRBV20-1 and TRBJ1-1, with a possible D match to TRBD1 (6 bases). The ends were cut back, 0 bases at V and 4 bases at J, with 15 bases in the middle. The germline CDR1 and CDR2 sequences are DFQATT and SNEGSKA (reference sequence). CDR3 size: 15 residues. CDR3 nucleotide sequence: TGCAGTGCTAGAGACTCACAGGGTGGCGGCACTGAAGCTTTCTTT. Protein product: CSARDSQGGGTEAFF.

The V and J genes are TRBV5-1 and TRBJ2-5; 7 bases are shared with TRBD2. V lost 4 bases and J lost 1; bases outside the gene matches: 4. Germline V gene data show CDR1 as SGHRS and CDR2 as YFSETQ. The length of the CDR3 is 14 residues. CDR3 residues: CASSHERGQETQYF. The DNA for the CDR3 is TGCGCCAGCAGCCATGAGCGGGGCCAAGAGACCCAGTACTTC.

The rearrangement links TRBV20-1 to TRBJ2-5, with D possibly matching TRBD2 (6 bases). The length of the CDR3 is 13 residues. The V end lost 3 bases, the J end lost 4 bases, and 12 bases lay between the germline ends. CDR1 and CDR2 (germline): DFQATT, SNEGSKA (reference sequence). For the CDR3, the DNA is TGCAGTGCTAGCCCGGACTATACAGAGACCCAGTACTTC. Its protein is CSASPDYTETQYF.

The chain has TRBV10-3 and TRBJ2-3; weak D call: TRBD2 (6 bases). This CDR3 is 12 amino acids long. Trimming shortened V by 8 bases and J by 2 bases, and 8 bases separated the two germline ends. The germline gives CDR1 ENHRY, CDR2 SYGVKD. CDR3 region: CAIGGLTDTQYF. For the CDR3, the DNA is TGTGCCATCGGGGGACTCACAGATACGCAGTATTTT.

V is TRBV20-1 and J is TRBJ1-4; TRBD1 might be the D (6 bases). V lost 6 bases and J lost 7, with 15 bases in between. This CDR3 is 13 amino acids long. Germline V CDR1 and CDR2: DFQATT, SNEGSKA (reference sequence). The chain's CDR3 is CSALRGGGEKLFF. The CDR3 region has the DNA TGCAGTGCCCTCCGAGGGGGGGGTGAAAAACTGTTTTTT.

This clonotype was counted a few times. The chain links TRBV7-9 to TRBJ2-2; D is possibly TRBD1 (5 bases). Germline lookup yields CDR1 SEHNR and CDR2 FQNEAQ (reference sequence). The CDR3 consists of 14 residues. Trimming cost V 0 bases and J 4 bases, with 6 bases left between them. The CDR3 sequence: CASSLAGATGELFF. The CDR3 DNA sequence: TGTGCCAGCAGCTTAGCAGGGGCCACCGGGGAGCTGTTTTTT.

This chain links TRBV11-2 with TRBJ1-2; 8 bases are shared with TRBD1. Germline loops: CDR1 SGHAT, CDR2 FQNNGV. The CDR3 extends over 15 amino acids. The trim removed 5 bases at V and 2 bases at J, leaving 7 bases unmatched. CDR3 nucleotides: TGTGCCAGCAGCAAATCACAGGGGGGAAACTATGGCTACACCTTC. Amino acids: CASSKSQGGNYGYTF.

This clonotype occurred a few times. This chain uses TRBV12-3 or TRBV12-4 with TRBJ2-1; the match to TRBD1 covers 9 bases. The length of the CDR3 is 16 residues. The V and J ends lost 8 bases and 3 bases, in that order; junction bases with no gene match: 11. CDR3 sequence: CASGTGTHMIYNEQFF. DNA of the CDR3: TGTGCCAGCGGGACAGGGACCCACATGATCTACAATGAGCAGTTCTTC.

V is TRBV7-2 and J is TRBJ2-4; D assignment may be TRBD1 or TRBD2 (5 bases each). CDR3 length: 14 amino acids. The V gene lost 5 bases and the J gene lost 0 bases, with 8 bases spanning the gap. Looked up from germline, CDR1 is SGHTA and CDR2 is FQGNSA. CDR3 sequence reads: CASSGGLAKNIQYF. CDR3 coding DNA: TGTGCCAGCAGCGGGGGTCTAGCCAAAAACATTCAGTACTTC.

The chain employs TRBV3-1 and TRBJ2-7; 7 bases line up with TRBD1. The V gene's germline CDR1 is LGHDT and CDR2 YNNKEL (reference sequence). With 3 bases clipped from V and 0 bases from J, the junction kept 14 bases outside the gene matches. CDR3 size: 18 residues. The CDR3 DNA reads TGTGCCAGCAGCCACTTCTCATGGACAGGCGGAGTCTCCTACGAGCAGTACTTC. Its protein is CASSHFSWTGGVSYEQYF.

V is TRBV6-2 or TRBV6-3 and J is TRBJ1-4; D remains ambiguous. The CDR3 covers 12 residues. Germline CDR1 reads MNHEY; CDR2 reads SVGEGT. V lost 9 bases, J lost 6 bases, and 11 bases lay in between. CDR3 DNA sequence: TGTGCCAGTTTGGACCCCCATGAAAAACTGTTTTTT. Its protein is CASLDPHEKLFF.

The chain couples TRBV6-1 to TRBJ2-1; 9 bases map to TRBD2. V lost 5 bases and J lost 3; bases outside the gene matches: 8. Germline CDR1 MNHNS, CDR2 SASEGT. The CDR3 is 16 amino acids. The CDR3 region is CASSPSLAGYYNEQFF. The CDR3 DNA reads TGTGCCAGCAGTCCGTCTCTAGCGGGGTACTACAATGAGCAGTTCTTC.

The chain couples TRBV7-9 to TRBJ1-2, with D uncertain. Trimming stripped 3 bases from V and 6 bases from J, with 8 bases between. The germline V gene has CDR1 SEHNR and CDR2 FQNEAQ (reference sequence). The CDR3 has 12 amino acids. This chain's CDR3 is CASSFGRDGYTF. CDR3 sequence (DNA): TGTGCCAGCAGCTTCGGACGCGATGGCTACACCTTC.

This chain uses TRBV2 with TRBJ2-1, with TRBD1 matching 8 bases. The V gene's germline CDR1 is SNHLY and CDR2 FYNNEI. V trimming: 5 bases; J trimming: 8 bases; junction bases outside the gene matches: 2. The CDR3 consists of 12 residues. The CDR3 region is CASSRQGYEQFF. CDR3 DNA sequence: TGTGCCAGCAGTCGACAGGGGTATGAGCAGTTCTTC. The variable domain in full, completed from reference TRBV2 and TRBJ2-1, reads EPEVTQTPSHQVTQMGQEVILRCVPISNHLYFYWYRQILGQKVEFLVSFYNNEISEKSEIFDDQFSVERPDGSNFTLKIRSTKLEDSAMYFCASSRQGYEQFFGPGTRLTVL.